These 14 T cell receptor beta chains were all obtained from the same sample, sequenced in a study of regulatory T cells in long-lasting Graves disease. The TCR beta library used iRepertoire HTBI primers with Arm-PCR amplification of CDR3. TCRdb reprocessed the multiplex PCR reads with MiXCR, giving one entry per CDR3 protein. The sample consists of approximately 440,000 distinct CDR3 sequences, roughly 17% of them appearing once. Time point reported: newly diagnosed GD, antithyroid drugs for less than 3 months. After RNA was extracted from PBMCs, the TCR library was made from it. The sample was also reused in another study, on T cells in Graves' hyperthyroidism and ophthalmopathy.

Here the sequenced sample was peripheral blood mononuclear cells (PBMCs), taken at new diagnosis, from a patient treated with antithyroid drugs. These receptors came from a man aged 35-49 years with Graves disease.

At least ten counts were recorded for this clonotype. This chain links TRBV20-1 with TRBJ2-5; D is possibly TRBD1 or TRBD2 (6 bases each). The CDR3 sequence is 14 residues long. From germline, CDR1 is DFQATT and CDR2 SNEGSKA (reference sequence). The V gene lost 5 bases and the J gene lost 2 bases, with 15 bases spanning the gap. This CDR3 reads CSARAEGVQETQYF. The CDR3 DNA follows: TGCAGTGCTCGGGCGGAGGGGGTGCAAGAGACCCAGTACTTC.

Notes on this clonotype: A much more abundant neighbour one base away suggests this may be a read error. V and J are TRBV2 and TRBJ2-7, with D tentatively TRBD1 (5 bases). Trimming removed 8 bases from V and 6 bases from J, with 20 bases in between. Per the germline V gene, CDR1 is SNHLY and CDR2 is FYNNEI. The CDR3 sequence is 14 residues long. DNA for the CDR3: TGTGCCAGCGCTTGGGAAACAGGCCCCTGCGAGCAGTACTTC. Protein sequence: CASAWETGPCEQYF.

The rearrangement joins TRBV10-3 to TRBJ2-1; the match to TRBD2 covers 13 bases. Trimming took 4 bases from V and 9 from J; bases not matched to a gene: 6. Per germline, CDR1 ENHRY and CDR2 SYGVKD. This CDR3 has 15 amino acids. The CDR3 coding sequence is TGTGCCATCAGTGTCGGCGGACTAGCGGGAGTTGAGCAGTTCTTC. It translates to CAISVGGLAGVEQFF.

J is TRBJ2-1 and V is TRBV20-1; the match to TRBD2 covers 8 bases. The germline gives CDR1 DFQATT, CDR2 SNEGSKA (reference sequence). The trim removed 6 bases at V and 1 base at J, leaving 14 bases unmatched. The CDR3 totals 17 residues. The CDR3 reads CSAPLGLARRSYNEQFF. DNA of the CDR3: TGCAGTGCCCCACTAGGACTAGCTAGGAGGTCCTACAATGAGCAGTTCTTC.

This clonotype appeared a few times. J is TRBJ2-5 and V is TRBV20-1, with D uncertain. The CDR3 sequence is 12 residues long. V lost 7 bases and J 4 bases, leaving 13 bases between the germline ends. CDR1 and CDR2 (germline): DFQATT, SNEGSKA (reference sequence). CDR3 in DNA: TGCAGTGAGAAGACTGCGCGAGAGACCCAGTACTTC. Its protein product is CSEKTARETQYF.

This clonotype came up many times. The chain employs TRBV28 and TRBJ2-7; weak D call: TRBD2 (8 bases). The CDR3 length is 15 residues. Germline values: CDR1 MDHEN, CDR2 SYDVKM. V lost 6 bases to trimming and J lost 5 bases, with 20 bases between them. This CDR3 is CASSRGGEGAHEQYF. DNA of the CDR3: TGTGCCAGCAGCCGGGGGGGGGAGGGGGCCCACGAGCAGTACTTC.

This clonotype occurred a few times. V is TRBV27 and J is TRBJ2-1; no reliable D call. Germline V gene lookup returns CDR1 MNHEY and CDR2 SMNVEV (reference sequence). The V and J ends lost 5 bases and 5 bases respectively, with 19 bases between them. CDR3 length: 16 amino acids. The CDR3 loop is CASSPRIRTTDNEQFF. The CDR3 nucleotides are TGTGCCAGCAGTCCAAGAATTCGGACCACCGACAATGAGCAGTTCTTC.

The chain couples TRBV14 to TRBJ2-3; D uncertain. The CDR3 is made up of 13 amino acids. Trimming removed 0 bases from V and 5 bases from J, with 6 bases in between. Per the germline V gene, CDR1 is SGHDN and CDR2 is FVKESK. CDR3 DNA: TGTGCCAGCAGCCAAGATCTGGTAGATACGCAGTATTTT. Translation gives CASSQDLVDTQYF.

This chain uses TRBV28 with TRBJ1-5; D unclear. The CDR3 extends over 15 amino acids. The V gene's germline CDR1 is MDHEN and CDR2 SYDVKM. Trimming shortened V by 7 bases and J by 2 bases, and 15 bases separated the two germline ends. The CDR3 spells CASIPPTGGNQPQHF. The CDR3 DNA follows: TGTGCCAGCATCCCCCCGACCGGGGGCAATCAGCCCCAGCATTTT. Filled out from reference TRBV28 and TRBJ1-5, the complete variable domain reads DVKVTQSSRYLVKRTGEKVFLECVQDMDHENMFWYRQDPGLGLRLIYFSYDVKMKEKGDIPEGYSVSREKKERFSLILESASTNQTSMYLCASIPPTGGNQPQHFGDGTRLSIL.

This clonotype showed up just a few times. The chain has TRBV7-2 and TRBJ2-7; D gene unclear. This CDR3 has 15 residues. Trimming removed 1 base at V and 6 bases at J, with 16 bases between. CDR1 is SGHTA and CDR2 is FQGNSA in the germline V gene. The CDR3 region has the DNA TGTGCCAGCAGCTTAGAACAGACCTGGGGTTCCGAGCAGTACTTC. This codes for CASSLEQTWGSEQYF.

There are many counts of this clonotype. The CDR3 DNA follows: TGTGCCAGCACCCCTTATGGCGGGAGCTACGAGCAGTACTTC. Translated: CASTPYGGSYEQYF. The chain combines TRBV12-3 or TRBV12-4 with TRBJ2-7; 7 bases are a match to TRBD2. The CDR3 loop spans 14 amino acids. Unmatched junction bases numbered 9, after V lost 7 bases and J lost 3 bases.

This clonotype was recorded many times. This chain connects TRBV19 to TRBJ1-1, with a possible D match to TRBD1 (5 bases). V lost 5 bases, J lost 3 bases, and 13 bases lay in between. The CDR3 runs to 14 residues. Germline V gene data show CDR1 as LNHDA and CDR2 as SQIVND (reference sequence). The DNA of the CDR3 is TGTGCCAGTAGTGACCTCCGGGACGACACTGAAGCTTTCTTT. It yields the protein CASSDLRDDTEAFF.

This clonotype appeared a few times. The gene calls are TRBV7-9 and TRBJ2-1; the match to TRBD2 covers 8 bases. The CDR3 totals 16 residues. Germline V gene lookup returns CDR1 SEHNR and CDR2 FQNEAQ (reference sequence). Germline trimming cut 7 bases from V and 1 base from J; bases unmatched to any gene: 9. The CDR3 region has the DNA TGTGCCAGCATCGCGGGGGCTAGCGGGTCCTACAATGAGCAGTTCTTC. Its translation: CASIAGASGSYNEQFF.

This clonotype was seen more than once but under ten times. The chain combines TRBV19 with TRBJ1-1; D remains unclear. The V and J ends lost 10 bases and 4 bases respectively, with 16 bases between them. Germline-derived CDR1 and CDR2 are LNHDA and SQIVND (reference sequence). CDR3 length equals 13 residues. CDR3 bases: TGTGCCACCGCGGTACGGGAGGGCACTGAAGCTTTCTTT. Protein sequence: CATAVREGTEAFF.